The next 4 T cell receptor beta chains were all read from a single sample in a study of blood T cell repertoires in COVID-19. The table came from immunoSEQ multiplex PCR; TCRdb's copy has only in-frame clones and leaves some out. The table includes about 68,000 clones, roughly 88% detected once. Material: peripheral blood. All receptors derive from a man aged 25 to 45 with acute or convalescent COVID-19.

This clone was observed a single time. This chain links TRBV6-2 or TRBV6-3 with TRBJ2-2; maybe TRBD2 (5 bases). There are 15 residues in the CDR3. Trimming left V 2 bases short and J 1 base short, with 8 bases between. Germline V gene sequence: CDR1 MNHEY, CDR2 SVGEGT. The CDR3 spells CASSYSGGNTGELFF. Here the CDR3 DNA reads TGTGCCAGCAGTTACAGCGGAGGGAACACCGGGGAGCTGTTTTTT.

The rearrangement links TRBV20-1 to TRBJ1-5, with D maybe TRBD1 (6 bases). V lost 3 bases and J lost 7, with 10 bases in between. This CDR3 spans 12 amino acids. Germline-derived CDR1 and CDR2 are DFQATT and SNEGSKA (reference sequence). This chain's CDR3 is CSASKGTQPQHF. The CDR3 DNA reads TGCAGTGCTAGTAAGGGGACACAGCCCCAGCATTTT.

This clone has more than one count but fewer than ten. The chain carries TRBV6-5 and TRBJ2-7; TRBD2 agrees at 11 bases. Germline CDR1 reads MNHEY; CDR2 reads SVGAGI. V lost 9 bases to trimming and J lost 2 bases; unmatched junction nucleotides: 3. The CDR3 has 13 amino acids. The CDR3 DNA follows: TGTGCCAGTACTAGCGGGAGACCCTACGAGCAGTACTTC. It translates to CASTSGRPYEQYF.

The chain couples TRBV25-1 to TRBJ2-5, with 14 nucleotides matching TRBD2. V was pared by 5 bases and J by 5 bases, with 4 bases of the junction left unmatched. The V gene's germline CDR1 is MGHDK and CDR2 SYGVNS. The CDR3 is made up of 15 amino acids. CDR3 coding DNA: TGTGCCAGCAGTCATGGACTAGCGGGAGGTGAGACCCAGTACTTC. This sequence encodes CASSHGLAGGETQYF.